Below, one T cell receptor (beta chain) is given with its context. Antigen specificity is unknown. The sample belongs to a study of glioma-infiltrating T cells after dendritic cell vaccination. For the study at large: The vaccine used monocyte-derived dendritic cells pulsed overnight with autologous tumor lysate. Study-level points and caveats: Complete blood and tumor specimen sets were limited to few patients.

Time point here: after dendritic cell vaccination, including at tumor progression/relapse. No glioblastoma patient carried an isocitrate dehydrogenase mutation. The V end was cut by 1 base, the J end by 2 bases, with 15 bases between. The CDR3 contains 16 residues. In germline, CDR1 is SGHTA, CDR2 FQGNSA. Amplification used 60 V beta primers and 13 J beta primers. Generated by immunoSEQ multiplex PCR, the TCRdb table keeps only in-frame clones and is missing some. This sample has about 24,000 clones, with just under 90% found just once. The receptor comes from a human donor with glioblastoma. The sample was blood, taken after dendritic cell vaccination. This chain links TRBV7-2 with TRBJ2-7; a possible D gene is TRBD2 (7 bases). CDR3 coding DNA: TGTGCCAGCAGCTTAGATGGGGGGGGCGTAGCCTACGAGCAGTACTTC. This gives the protein CASSLDGGGVAYEQYF. Based on the CDR3 plus reference TRBV7-2 and TRBJ2-7, the full variable domain is GAGVSQSPSNKVTEKGKDVELRCDPISGHTALYWYRQSLGQGLEFLIYFQGNSAPDKSGLPSDRFSAERTGGSVSTLTIQRTQQEDSAVYLCASSLDGGGVAYEQYFGPGTRLTVT.